The 22 T cell receptor beta chains listed next were all sequenced from one sample in a study of cytomegalovirus exposure and HLA in healthy donors. PCR amplification relied on 60 Vbeta primers (plus 13 Jbeta primers). Sequenced by immunoSEQ multiplex PCR; TCRdb stores in-frame clones only, minus some. The table shows about 150,000 clones, with more than 75% occurring only once. What was sequenced was PBMCs. The receptor set was obtained from a woman aged 40 to 50 in good health and CMV-seropositive.

The rearrangement links TRBV7-9 to TRBJ1-1; 7 bases fit TRBD1. Losses at the gene ends were 3 bases for V and 2 bases for J; bases not matched to a gene: 9. The CDR3 consists of 16 residues. CDR1 is SEHNR and CDR2 is FQNEAQ in the germline V gene (reference sequence). CDR3 in DNA: TGTGCCAGCAGCTTCGGCCAGGGGGTCTTCAACACTGAAGCTTTCTTT. Protein: CASSFGQGVFNTEAFF.

Comment on this clone: The same CDR3 arises from other DNA sequences in this sample as well. V usage is TRBV6-6 and J usage is TRBJ2-3, with 7 bases aligning to TRBD2. Germline V CDR1 and CDR2: MNHNY, SVGAGI (reference sequence). V shed 2 bases and J 3 bases; nucleotides not matched to a gene: 8. This CDR3 comprises 16 residues. CDR3 sequence reads: CASSYVSGSGTDTQYF. CDR3 nucleotides: TGTGCCAGCAGTTACGTTAGCGGGTCGGGGACAGATACGCAGTATTTT.

The chain recombines TRBV5-6 with TRBJ2-5, with D possibly matching TRBD1 (5 bases). Matching the DNA end better, TRBJ2-7 makes the J call doubtful. Looked up from germline, CDR1 is SGHDT and CDR2 is YYEEEE. The CDR3 has 14 residues. CDR3 nucleotide sequence: TGTGCCAGCAGCTTGGGTCACAGGCCCTACGAGCAGTACTTC. Translated: CASSLGHRPYEQYF.

The table lists this clone with a count of one. DNA for the CDR3: TGTGCCAGCAGTGGGGACAGGGTGACTAGCGGGAGAGGGAATGAGCAGTTCTTC. It translates to CASSGDRVTSGRGNEQFF. The chain is built from TRBV25-1 and TRBJ2-1; TRBD2 matches 12 bases. This CDR3 comprises 18 residues. Germline CDR1 MGHDK, CDR2 SYGVNS. V was pared by 4 bases and J by 7 bases, with 14 bases of the junction left unmatched.

The V and J genes are TRBV28 and TRBJ2-5, with D possibly TRBD1 on 5 matching bases. Per the germline V gene, CDR1 is MDHEN and CDR2 is SYDVKM. Trimming took off 6 bases at V and 1 base at J, with 15 bases between the two ends. The CDR3 has 15 amino acids. The CDR3: CASRAVKGAQETQYF. DNA for the CDR3: TGTGCCAGCAGGGCGGTGAAAGGGGCCCAAGAGACCCAGTACTTC.

This clone was seen a handful of times. The gene calls are TRBV28 and TRBJ2-7; 14 nucleotides align to TRBD2. Germline CDR1 is MDHEN and CDR2 is SYDVKM. Losses at the gene ends were 6 bases for V and 4 bases for J; bases not matched to a gene: 5. This CDR3 has 15 residues. Here the CDR3 DNA reads TGTGCCAGCAGGGTGACTAGCGGGAGGGAGTACGAGCAGTACTTC. Residues: CASRVTSGREYEQYF.

As concerns this clone: Compared with germline, one end of the junction differs, possibly owing to a read error. The DNA for the CDR3 is TGTGCCAGCAGAGAAGCTAGCGGGGGCTCGGAGCAGTACTTC. Protein: CASREASGGSEQYF. The chain uses TRBV2 and TRBJ2-7; TRBD2 agrees at 10 bases. Germline CDR1 reads SNHLY; CDR2 reads FYNNEI. The length of the CDR3 is 14 residues.

V and J are TRBV4-1 and TRBJ1-2; no definite D call. The germline gives CDR1 MGHRA, CDR2 YSYEKL. The ends were cut back, 5 bases at V and 7 bases at J, with 17 bases in the middle. The CDR3 totals 14 residues. The CDR3 loop is CASSDARARSGYTF. CDR3 nucleotide sequence: TGCGCCAGCAGCGACGCGAGGGCGCGTTCTGGCTACACCTTC.

The rearrangement joins TRBV29-1 to TRBJ1-3, with a weak D call TRBD1 (5 bases). V was cut by 2 bases and J by 0 bases, with 8 bases left in between. CDR1 SQVTM and CDR2 ANQGSEA come from the germline V gene. This CDR3 has 14 residues. In DNA, the CDR3 is TGCAGCGTTGAAAAAGGGGTCTCTGGAAACACCATATATTTT. Protein: CSVEKGVSGNTIYF. The full variable domain, with the rest looked up from reference TRBV29-1 and TRBJ1-3, is SAVISQKPSRDICQRGTSLTIQCQVDSQVTMMFWYRQQPGQSLTLIATANQGSEATYESGFVIDKFPISRPNLTFSTLTVSNMSPEDSSIYLCSVEKGVSGNTIYFGEGSWLTVV.

The chain is built from TRBV6-5 and TRBJ1-3; 8 bases are shared with TRBD1. V was clipped by 6 bases and J by 4 bases; unmatched bases: 8. CDR3 length: 15 residues. The germline gives CDR1 MNHEY, CDR2 SVGAGI. This chain's CDR3 is CASSYDRGRGNTIYF. DNA of the CDR3: TGTGCCAGCAGCTACGACAGGGGCCGGGGAAACACCATATATTTT.

This clone occurred once. In DNA form, the CDR3 reads TGTGCCAGCAGCTTGCAGCTAGGGAATACGGGGACAGATACGCAGTATTTT. This gives the protein CASSLQLGNTGTDTQYF. The chain couples TRBV5-6 to TRBJ2-3, with a tentative D call TRBD2 (5 bases). V dropped 1 base and J dropped 3 bases, with 18 bases sitting between them. Germline V gene data show CDR1 as SGHDT and CDR2 as YYEEEE. The CDR3 is 17 residues long.

The V gene is TRBV29-1, the J gene TRBJ1-1; perhaps TRBD1 as D (5 bases). The germline V gene encodes CDR1 SQVTM and CDR2 ANQGSEA. V was trimmed by 3 bases and J by 4 bases, leaving 9 bases between them. The CDR3 is made up of 12 amino acids. The DNA for the CDR3 is TGCAGCGTTGACAGGGTTGGCACTGAAGCTTTCTTT. It encodes CSVDRVGTEAFF.

This rearrangement joins TRBV11-2 to TRBJ1-2; tentatively, D is TRBD1 (6 bases). CDR3 size: 15 residues. The ends were cut back, 4 bases at V and 0 bases at J, with 12 bases in the middle. Germline V CDR1 and CDR2: SGHAT, FQNNGV. CDR3 nucleotides: TGTGCCAGCAGCTCGTCCGGGACAACTAACTATGGCTACACCTTC. Residues: CASSSSGTTNYGYTF.

The chain joins TRBV10-2 to TRBJ1-2; 12 bases are shared with TRBD1. The V gene's germline CDR1 is WSHSY and CDR2 SAAADI. J was trimmed by 2 bases and V by 6 bases; bases with no gene match: 7. The CDR3 is 16 amino acids. As DNA, the CDR3 is TGCGCCAGCAGAACAATTGGGACAGGGGGCAACTATGGCTACACCTTC. It encodes CASRTIGTGGNYGYTF.

This clone was recorded a few times. The CDR3 loop is CASRVHRSTNEKLFF. The CDR3 DNA follows: TGTGCCAGTAGGGTTCACAGGTCAACTAATGAAAAACTGTTTTTT. The chain couples TRBV19 to TRBJ1-4, with D possibly matching TRBD1 (5 bases). The ends were cut back, 6 bases at V and 0 bases at J, with 11 bases in the middle. This CDR3 is 15 amino acids long. In germline, CDR1 is LNHDA, CDR2 SQIVND (reference sequence).

V is TRBV6-5 and J is TRBJ1-1; D is uncertain. The V end was cut by 6 bases, the J end by 8 bases, with 13 bases between. This CDR3 has 12 amino acids. Germline V CDR1 and CDR2: MNHEY, SVGAGI. The CDR3 DNA reads TGTGCCAGCAGGAACCGAGGGTTCGAAGCTTTCTTT. This sequence encodes CASRNRGFEAFF.

This chain joins TRBV28 and TRBJ2-5; 8 nucleotides align to TRBD1. J lost 4 bases, V lost 2 bases, and 9 bases had no gene match. Germline loops: CDR1 MDHEN, CDR2 SYDVKM. The CDR3 is made up of 16 amino acids. CDR3 loop: CASSLGLPGGGETQYF. The CDR3 DNA follows: TGTGCCAGCAGTTTAGGCCTCCCAGGGGGCGGAGAGACCCAGTACTTC.

V and J are TRBV27 and TRBJ2-1, with D perhaps TRBD2 (6 bases). The CDR3 is made up of 17 amino acids. The V end lost 3 bases, the J end lost 0 bases, and 15 bases lay between the germline ends. CDR1 is MNHEY, CDR2 SMNVEV, per germline (reference sequence). The CDR3 protein is CASSLWTGRGSYNEQFF. DNA for the CDR3: TGTGCCAGCAGTTTGTGGACCGGGCGGGGCTCCTACAATGAGCAGTTCTTC.

V and J are TRBV30 and TRBJ2-1, with 9 bases aligning to TRBD2. The germline gives CDR1 GTSNPN, CDR2 SVGIG (reference sequence). With 0 bases clipped from V and 5 bases from J, the junction kept 5 bases outside the gene matches. This CDR3 is built from 15 residues. The CDR3 bases are TGTGCCTGGAGTGTACGAATAGCGGGAGACAATGAGCAGTTCTTC. This encodes CAWSVRIAGDNEQFF.

The chain joins TRBV6-1 to TRBJ2-2; a weak D match, TRBD1 (6 bases). The CDR3 contains 15 residues. Germline V lookup: CDR1 MNHNS, CDR2 SASEGT. The germline V and J ends were trimmed by 6 bases and 4 bases, with 15 bases remaining between them. This chain's CDR3 is CASSPRGLSTGELFF. CDR3 nucleotide sequence: TGTGCCAGCAGCCCCAGGGGTCTGAGCACCGGGGAGCTGTTTTTT.

This chain links TRBV5-1 with TRBJ1-1; unclear D gene. This CDR3 is 14 amino acids long. The germline CDR1 and CDR2 sequences are SGHRS and YFSETQ. Trimming shortened V by 0 bases and J by 1 base, and 7 bases separated the two germline ends. Here the CDR3 reads CASSLGHRNTEAFF. CDR3 coding DNA: TGCGCCAGCAGCTTGGGACACCGGAACACTGAAGCTTTCTTT.

The rearrangement links TRBV5-6 to TRBJ1-2; 10 positions agree with TRBD1. The V segment lost 0 bases and the J segment 4 bases; nucleotides outside the gene matches: 6. The V gene's germline CDR1 is SGHDT and CDR2 YYEEEE. CDR3 length: 16 amino acids. The CDR3 nucleotides are TGTGCCAGCAGCTTGGTCCGGGACAGGGGCCTCTATGGCTACACCTTC. This encodes CASSLVRDRGLYGYTF.